This T cell receptor (beta chain) was captured by sequencing in a study of T cells in Graves' hyperthyroidism and ophthalmopathy. Study results and caveats: A 13 V-J model separated ophthalmopathy from stable hyperthyroidism.

Patients aged 18 to 65 had newly diagnosed hyperthyroidism lasting under 2 months. Clinical symptoms, serum thyroxine and TRAb, thyroid ultrasound and orbital computed tomography together formed the diagnostic basis. TCR beta CDR3 sequences were amplified from RNA transcripts. The study used the HTBI primer set for a first-round RT-PCR of the TCR CDR3. TCRdb processed the multiplex PCR reads anew with MiXCR; each CDR3 protein has one entry. The repertoire holds hundreds of thousands of distinct CDR3 sequences, with approximately 15% as singletons. Worth noting for this clonotype: The antigen is not known.

Unmatched junction bases numbered 11, after V lost 5 bases and J lost 4 bases. Germline-derived CDR1 and CDR2 are SGHAT and FQNNGV. CDR3 size: 16 residues. Sequencing was carried out using blood. This clonotype originated in a woman younger than 35 with Graves' hyperthyroidism. J is TRBJ2-5 and V is TRBV11-2; TRBD2 aligns across 9 bases. Written as DNA, the CDR3 is TGTGCCAGCAGCCCGCGGGCTAGCGGGATTGTAGAGACCCAGTACTTC. Encoded protein: CASSPRASGIVETQYF. The entire variable domain, with the rest obtained from reference TRBV11-2 and TRBJ2-5, is as follows: EAGVAQSPRYKIIEKRQSVAFWCNPISGHATLYWYQQILGQGPKLLIQFQNNGVVDDSQLPKDRFSAERLKGVDSTLKIQPAKLEDSAVYLCASSPRASGIVETQYFGPGTRLLVL.